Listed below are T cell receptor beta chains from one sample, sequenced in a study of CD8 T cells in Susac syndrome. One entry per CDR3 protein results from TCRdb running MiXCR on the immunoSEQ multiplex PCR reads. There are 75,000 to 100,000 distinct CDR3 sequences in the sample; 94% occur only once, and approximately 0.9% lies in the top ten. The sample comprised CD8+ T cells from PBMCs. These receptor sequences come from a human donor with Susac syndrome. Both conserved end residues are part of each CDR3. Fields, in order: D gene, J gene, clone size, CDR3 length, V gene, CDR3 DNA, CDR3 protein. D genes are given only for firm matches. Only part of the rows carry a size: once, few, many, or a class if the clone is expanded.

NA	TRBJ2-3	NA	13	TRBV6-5	TGTGCCAGCAGTTCTACAGGGTTGGGTGCGCAGTATTTT	CASSSTGLGAQYF
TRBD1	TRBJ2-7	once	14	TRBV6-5	TGTGCCAGCAGTTCGGGACAGGCTTCGGACGAGCAGTACTTC	CASSSGQASDEQYF
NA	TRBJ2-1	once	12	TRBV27	TGCGCAACTACTACCACCTACAATGAGCAGTTCTTC	CATTTTYNEQFF
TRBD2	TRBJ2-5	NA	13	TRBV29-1	TGCAGCGTTTTGGGAGGGTACCAAGAGACCCAGTACTTC	CSVLGGYQETQYF
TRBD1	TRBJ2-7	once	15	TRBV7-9	TGTGCCAGCAGCCCCTTGACAGGGGTTGCCTACGAGCAGTACTTC	CASSPLTGVAYEQYF
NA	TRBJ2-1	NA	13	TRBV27	TGTGCCAGCAATACTTTGGATTACAATGAGCAGTTCTTC	CASNTLDYNEQFF
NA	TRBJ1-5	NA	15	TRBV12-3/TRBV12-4	TGTGCCAGCAGTAATAGGTGGGACAGCAATCAGCCCCAGCATTTT	CASSNRWDSNQPQHF
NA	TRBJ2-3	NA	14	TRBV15	TGTGCCACCAGCAGAGTTACAGGAACAGATACGCAGTATTTT	CATSRVTGTDTQYF
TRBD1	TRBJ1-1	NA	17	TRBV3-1	TGTGCCAGCAGCCAAGCTACAGGGGCCATTCAGAACACTGAAGCTTTCTTT	CASSQATGAIQNTEAFF
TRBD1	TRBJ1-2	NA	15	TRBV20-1	TGCAGTGCTGACGGGACAGATGATTTCAACTATGGCTACACCTTC	CSADGTDDFNYGYTF
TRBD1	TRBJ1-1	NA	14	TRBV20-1	TGCAGTGCTAGAGATATGGACAGGGGTCCTGAAGCTTTCTTT	CSARDMDRGPEAFF
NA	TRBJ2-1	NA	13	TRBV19	TGTGCCAGTAGCATCGACGGACCCAATGAGCAGTTCTTC	CASSIDGPNEQFF
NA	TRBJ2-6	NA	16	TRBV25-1	TGTGCCAGCAGTGATTACAGGGTAGCTGGGGCCAACGTCCTGACTTTC	CASSDYRVAGANVLTF
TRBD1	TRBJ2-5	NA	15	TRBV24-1	TGTGCCACCAGTGACCTAAGGGACAGGGCAGAGACCCAGTACTTC	CATSDLRDRAETQYF
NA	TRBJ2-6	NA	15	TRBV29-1	TGCAGCGTTGACTTACAGGTCTCTGGGGCCAACGTCCTGACTTTC	CSVDLQVSGANVLTF
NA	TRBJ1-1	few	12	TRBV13	TGTGCCAGCACCTGGGGGGGTGCTGAAGCTTTCTTT	CASTWGGAEAFF
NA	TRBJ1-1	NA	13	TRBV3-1	TGTGCCAGCAGCCAAGATCTCCGGACTGAAGCTTTCTTT	CASSQDLRTEAFF
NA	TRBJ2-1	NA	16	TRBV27	TGTGCCAGCAGTTTGATTGGCGGGGACTCCTACAATGAGCAGTTCTTC	CASSLIGGDSYNEQFF
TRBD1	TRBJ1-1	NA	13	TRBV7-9	TGTGCCAGCAGCCCAGGGGGTGTCACTGAAGCTTTCTTT	CASSPGGVTEAFF
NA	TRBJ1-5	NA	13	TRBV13	TGTGCCAGCAGTCAGGGTGACAATCAGCCCCAGCATTTT	CASSQGDNQPQHF
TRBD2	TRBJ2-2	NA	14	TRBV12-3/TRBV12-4	TGTGCCAGCAGCTCAGCGGGGGAACCCGGGGAGCTGTTTTTT	CASSSAGEPGELFF
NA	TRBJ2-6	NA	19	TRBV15	TGTGCCACCAGCAGAGAGCCCCAGGGTGTCCAATCTGGGGCCAACGTCCTGACTTTC	CATSREPQGVQSGANVLTF
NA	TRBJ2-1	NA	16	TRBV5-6	TGTGCCAGCAGCTTGGCTTGGGTCTCGGTCGACAATGAGCAGTTCTTC	CASSLAWVSVDNEQFF
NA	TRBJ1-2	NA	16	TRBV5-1	TGCGCCAGCAGCTTGGCCCCCCGGGAGGGGAACTATGGCTACACCTTC	CASSLAPREGNYGYTF
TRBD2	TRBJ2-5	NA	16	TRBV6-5	TGTGCCAGCAGTTACATCCCTAGCGGTAACCAAGAGACCCAGTACTTC	CASSYIPSGNQETQYF
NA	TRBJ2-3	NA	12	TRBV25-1	TGTGCCAGCAGCAAAGCAGGAGATACGCAGTATTTT	CASSKAGDTQYF
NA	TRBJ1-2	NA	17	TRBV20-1	TGCAGTGCTAGTTTGAGGCTCGAACAGGCGGCTGGTTATGGCTACACCTTC	CSASLRLEQAAGYGYTF
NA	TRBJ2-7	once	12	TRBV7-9	TGTGCCAGCAGCGAGCGGACCTACGAGCAGTACTTC	CASSERTYEQYF
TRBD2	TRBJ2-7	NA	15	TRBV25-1	TGTGCCAGCAGTGGGCTAGCGGGAGGCGCCTACGAGCAGTACTTC	CASSGLAGGAYEQYF
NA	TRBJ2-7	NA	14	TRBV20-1	TGCAGTGCTCCCGAGGCTGGGGGCTCCTACGAGCAGTACTTC	CSAPEAGGSYEQYF
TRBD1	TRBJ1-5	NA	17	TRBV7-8	TGTGCCACCTGTCCCGGGACAGGGGGCGCGGGAAATCAGCCCCAGCATTTT	CATCPGTGGAGNQPQHF
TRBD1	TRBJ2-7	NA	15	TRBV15	TGTGCCACCAGCGTCGGGACAGAGGGGTCATGGGAGCAGTACTTC	CATSVGTEGSWEQYF
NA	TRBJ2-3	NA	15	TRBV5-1	TGCGCCAGCAGCAAGGGGGAGGGAGACACAGATACGCAGTATTTT	CASSKGEGDTDTQYF
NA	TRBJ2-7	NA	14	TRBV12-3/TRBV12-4	TGTGCCAGCAGTTATGCGAGCCGGTCCTACGAGCAGTACTTC	CASSYASRSYEQYF
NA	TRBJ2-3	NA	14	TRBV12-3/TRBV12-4	TGTGCCAGCAGTTTGGCAGAGGGTCCAGATACGCAGTATTTT	CASSLAEGPDTQYF
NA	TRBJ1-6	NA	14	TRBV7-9	TGTGCCATCCTCGGACTGGATGTAGATTCACCCCTCCACTTT	CAILGLDVDSPLHF
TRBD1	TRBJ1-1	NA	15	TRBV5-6	TGTGCCAGCAGCGGTCCGGGACAGGGCAGGACTGAAGCTTTCTTT	CASSGPGQGRTEAFF
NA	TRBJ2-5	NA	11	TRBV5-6	TGTGCCAGCAGCTTGATCGAGACCCAGTACTTC	CASSLIETQYF
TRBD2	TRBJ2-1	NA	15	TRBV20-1	TGCAGTGCTAGAGATCCGGGACTAGCGGGGAATGAGCAGTTCTTC	CSARDPGLAGNEQFF
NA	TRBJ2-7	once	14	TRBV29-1	TGCAGCGTTGAACCTACGGAGGGTCCGGACGAGCAGTACTTC	CSVEPTEGPDEQYF
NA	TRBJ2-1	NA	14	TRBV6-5	TGTGCCAGCAGTTACACCTACTCCTACAATGAGCAGTTCTTC	CASSYTYSYNEQFF
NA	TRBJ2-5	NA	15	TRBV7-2	TGTGCCAGCAGCTTAGGGGTCTTGGGGGAAGAGACCCAGTACTTC	CASSLGVLGEETQYF
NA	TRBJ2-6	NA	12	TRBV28	TGTGCCACCGCATGGGGGGCCAACGTCCTGACTTTC	CATAWGANVLTF
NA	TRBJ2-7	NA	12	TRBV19	TGTGCCAGTAGCGGGAGTATGTACGAGCAGTACTTC	CASSGSMYEQYF